The rows below give T cell receptor beta chains drawn from one sample of a study of T-cell memory formation after mild COVID-19. TCRdb re-called the 5' RACE reads with MiXCR, one entry per CDR3 protein. The sample consists of 380,000 or so distinct CDR3 sequences, approximately 15% of them appearing once. The source material was PBMCs or a T cell subset sorted from them (not recorded which). The receptors come from a man younger than 35 who had mild COVID-19 (a few samples of this study predate the infection). Cell type and time point are not known. CDR3s include the opening cysteine and the closing phenylalanine or tryptophan. A D gene is named only where the DNA matches it firmly. A clone size is listed for some rows: how often the clone was seen (once, few, many), or a class if it is expanded.

TRBD1	TRBJ2-7	TRBV9	-	14	CASSSGTAAYEQYF	TGTGCCAGCAGCTCCGGGACAGCCGCCTACGAGCAGTACTTC
-	TRBJ2-7	TRBV5-6	-	12	CASSGGSGEQYF	TGTGCCAGCAGCGGCGGGTCGGGCGAGCAGTACTTC
TRBD2	TRBJ2-2	TRBV5-1	many	14	CASSPSGIHGELFF	TGCGCCAGCAGCCCAAGCGGGATTCACGGGGAGCTGTTTTTT
-	TRBJ2-1	TRBV7-2	few	15	CASSRPGTEYNEQFF	TGTGCCAGCAGCCGTCCCGGGACCGAATACAATGAGCAGTTCTTC
TRBD2	TRBJ2-3	TRBV7-3	-	18	CASSPGLAGTRLLFTQYF	TGTGCCAGCAGCCCGGGACTAGCGGGGACCCGACTGTTATTTACGCAGTATTTT
TRBD1	TRBJ2-2	TRBV5-1	-	13	CASDRGDTGELFF	TGCGCCTCGGACAGGGGCGACACCGGGGAGCTGTTTTTT
TRBD1	TRBJ2-3	TRBV5-4	-	12	CASSLDDRGLYF	TGTGCCAGCAGCTTGGACGACAGGGGGCTATATTTT
TRBD2	TRBJ2-7	TRBV4-1	-	16	CASSKAGGSSAYEQYF	TGCGCCAGCAGCAAAGCGGGGGGGTCCTCCGCCTACGAGCAGTACTTC
-	TRBJ2-4	TRBV19	many	14	CASSITGSKNIQYF	TGTGCCAGTAGTATAACGGGATCCAAAAACATTCAGTACTTC
-	TRBJ1-2	TRBV5-6	-	15	CASSLLRAGVYGYTF	TGTGCCAGCAGCTTGTTGAGGGCAGGAGTCTATGGCTACACCTTC
TRBD1	TRBJ2-7	TRBV14	-	13	CASSQDRSGEQYF	TGTGCCAGCAGCCAGGACAGGTCTGGCGAGCAGTACTTC
TRBD2	TRBJ2-2	TRBV20-1	-	14	CSASGTSGPGELFF	TGCAGTGCTTCCGGGACTAGCGGCCCCGGGGAGCTGTTTTTT
-	TRBJ1-1	TRBV14	-	18	CASSQDRGAGALNTEAFF	TGTGCCAGCAGCCAAGATAGGGGCGCAGGCGCCCTGAACACTGAAGCTTTCTTT
-	TRBJ1-1	TRBV25-1	-	15	CASSEFHGRVTEAFF	TGTGCCAGCAGTGAATTCCATGGGAGAGTCACTGAAGCTTTCTTT
-	TRBJ2-1	TRBV9	few	12	CASSGTGTGVLF	TGTGCCAGCAGCGGAACCGGGACTGGGGTCCTCTTC
TRBD2	TRBJ2-7	TRBV6-5	-	13	CASGGGSDYEQYF	TGTGCCAGCGGGGGGGGGTCTGACTACGAGCAGTACTTC
TRBD1	TRBJ1-5	TRBV5-8	few	13	CASSRQGPQPQHF	TGTGCCAGCAGCCGACAGGGACCGCAGCCCCAGCATTTT
-	TRBJ1-2	TRBV5-4	many	14	CASSFDVLVYGYTF	TGTGCCAGCAGCTTTGACGTTTTAGTTTATGGCTACACCTTC
-	TRBJ2-2	TRBV7-6	-	15	CASSLAPRDAGELFF	TGTGCCAGCAGCTTAGCCCCCCGGGATGCCGGGGAGCTGTTTTTT
-	TRBJ2-5	TRBV3-1	many	11	CASSQVETQYF	TGTGCCAGCAGCCAAGTCGAGACCCAGTACTTC
-	TRBJ2-6	TRBV5-1	-	15	CASTAGPSGANVLTF	TGCGCCAGCACCGCAGGGCCCTCTGGGGCCAACGTCCTGACTTTC
-	TRBJ2-4	TRBV20-1	-	11	CSARDWQIQYF	TGCAGTGCTAGAGATTGGCAGATTCAGTACTTC
-	TRBJ1-2	TRBV7-2	-	14	CASSPRGRYYGYTF	TGTGCCAGCAGCCCGAGGGGCAGGTACTATGGCTACACCTTC
-	TRBJ2-5	TRBV6-2/TRBV6-3	-	13	CAGSTAEQETQYF	TGTGCCGGTTCAACAGCGGAACAAGAGACCCAGTACTTC
-	TRBJ1-2	TRBV24-1	-	15	CATSDSRHLNYGYTF	TGTGCCACCAGTGATTCCAGGCATCTCAACTATGGCTACACCTTC
TRBD1	TRBJ1-1	TRBV6-6	-	14	CASSPPGQDTEAFF	TGTGCCAGCAGCCCGCCGGGACAGGACACTGAAGCTTTCTTT
-	TRBJ1-3	TRBV7-9	-	14	CASKGASSGNTIYF	TGTGCCAGCAAAGGAGCTAGCTCTGGAAACACCATATATTTT
TRBD1	TRBJ2-1	TRBV7-3	many	16	CASSRGGTGVDNEQFF	TGTGCCAGCAGCCGGGGCGGGACAGGGGTGGACAATGAGCAGTTCTTC
-	TRBJ2-1	TRBV2	few	14	CASSEALQVNEQFF	TGTGCCAGCAGTGAAGCGCTCCAGGTCAATGAGCAGTTCTTC
TRBD2	TRBJ2-3	TRBV7-9	-	11	CASSSTREGYF	TGTGCCAGCAGCTCCACAAGGGAGGGGTATTTT
TRBD1	TRBJ2-1	TRBV6-2/TRBV6-3	-	13	CASRLTGFGEQFF	TGTGCCAGCAGGCTGACAGGGTTTGGCGAGCAGTTCTTC
TRBD2	TRBJ2-3	TRBV10-3	few	15	CAIRGTSGIADTQYF	TGTGCCATCAGGGGGACTAGCGGTATCGCAGATACGCAGTATTTT
-	TRBJ2-1	TRBV7-3	-	12	CASSLTGGEQFF	TGTGCCAGCAGCTTAACGGGTGGTGAGCAGTTCTTC
TRBD1	TRBJ2-4	TRBV7-2	few	13	CASSLDQGDIQYF	TGTGCCAGCAGCTTAGATCAGGGGGACATTCAGTACTTC
TRBD1	TRBJ1-6	TRBV12-3/TRBV12-4	many	16	CASSLTTGGYNSPLHF	TGTGCCAGCAGTTTAACGACAGGGGGTTATAATTCACCCCTCCACTTT
TRBD2	TRBJ2-5	TRBV3-1	-	13	CASSQASGRTQYF	TGTGCCAGCAGCCAAGCTAGCGGGCGGACCCAGTACTTC
TRBD1	TRBJ1-1	TRBV5-1	many	16	CASSRDRDGRNTEAFF	TGCGCCAGCAGCAGGGACAGAGACGGTCGGAACACTGAAGCTTTCTTT
TRBD1	TRBJ1-5	TRBV19	-	14	CASGPRQGDQPQHF	TGTGCCAGCGGGCCAAGACAGGGAGATCAGCCCCAGCATTTT
-	TRBJ2-3	TRBV18	many	16	CASSPLGSGSTDTQYF	TGTGCCAGCTCACCACTGGGGAGCGGTAGCACAGATACGCAGTATTTT
TRBD1	TRBJ2-6	TRBV5-1	few	11	CASSLEGAQTF	TGCGCCAGCAGCTTGGAGGGGGCCCAAACTTTC
-	TRBJ1-1	TRBV6-2/TRBV6-3	-	14	CASSHGTANTEAFF	TGTGCCAGCAGCCACGGGACGGCGAACACTGAAGCTTTCTTT
-	TRBJ2-3	TRBV5-1	-	12	CASRPRTDTQYF	TGCGCCAGCAGGCCAAGAACAGATACGCAGTATTTT
-	TRBJ2-3	TRBV7-9	-	14	CASSWIGSTDTQYF	TGTGCCAGCAGCTGGATAGGGTCGACAGATACGCAGTATTTT
TRBD2	TRBJ2-1	TRBV6-1	-	15	CASRTLRLADNEQFF	TGTGCCAGCAGGACCCTTAGACTAGCGGACAATGAGCAGTTCTTC
-	TRBJ2-4	TRBV5-1	-	16	CASSLAGTPFKNIQYF	TGCGCCAGCAGCTTGGCCGGGACTCCTTTCAAAAACATTCAGTACTTC
TRBD1	TRBJ1-2	TRBV19	-	13	CAIKGQGDYGYTF	TGTGCCATCAAGGGACAGGGAGACTATGGCTACACCTTC
TRBD2	TRBJ2-7	TRBV5-1	-	13	CASSLAGGREQYF	TGCGCCAGCAGCTTAGCGGGGGGGAGGGAGCAGTACTTC
TRBD2	TRBJ2-5	TRBV9	few	17	CASSASGLAENGETQYF	TGTGCCAGCAGCGCTAGCGGACTAGCGGAGAATGGGGAGACCCAGTACTTC
TRBD2	TRBJ2-3	TRBV7-9	few	15	CAINKRTSVTDTQYF	TGTGCCATTAATAAGAGGACTAGCGTCACAGATACGCAGTATTTT
TRBD2	TRBJ2-5	TRBV20-1	-	14	CSARLLAGEETQYF	TGCAGTGCTAGATTACTAGCGGGGGAAGAGACCCAGTACTTC
-	TRBJ1-5	TRBV6-6	-	16	CASSYWGEERNQPQHF	TGTGCCAGCAGTTACTGGGGGGAGGAAAGGAATCAGCCCCAGCATTTT
-	TRBJ2-6	TRBV7-3	many	16	CASSPPGSSGANVLTF	TGTGCCAGCAGCCCCCCGGGATCCTCTGGGGCCAACGTCCTGACTTTC
-	TRBJ1-1	TRBV4-1	many	14	CASRSLDRNTEAFF	TGCGCCAGCAGAAGCCTCGACAGGAACACTGAAGCTTTCTTT
TRBD1	TRBJ1-2	TRBV29-1	few	13	CSVDRGGGYGYTF	TGCAGCGTTGATCGAGGGGGCGGCTATGGCTACACCTTC
TRBD2	TRBJ2-3	TRBV3-1	many	15	CASSQAGGPADTQYF	TGTGCCAGCAGCCAAGCGGGGGGGCCTGCAGATACGCAGTATTTT